Each of the 27 T cell receptor beta chains below was sequenced from the same sample in a study of T cell clusters in autoimmune cytopenias. TRB was amplified from 250 ng of peripheral blood genomic DNA per sample. One tube held mixed TRB-A and TRB-B primer pools for touch-down PCR. TCRdb re-called the multiplex PCR reads and shows each CDR3 protein once, DNA omitted. The repertoire table contains some 8,000 distinct CDR3 sequences. Input material: peripheral blood. These receptors were obtained from a human donor with an autoimmune cytopenia or autoimmune hepatitis (not recorded which).

This chain uses TRBV10-3 with TRBJ2-3. The CDR3 sequence is 13 residues long. Germline loops: CDR1 ENHRY, CDR2 SYGVKD. This chain's CDR3 is CPISGLATDTQYF.

The genes are TRBV7-9 and TRBJ1-5. Germline-derived CDR1 and CDR2 are SEHNR and FQNEAQ (reference sequence). The CDR3 has 16 amino acids. Here the CDR3 reads CASSLTGGYSNQPQHF.

The rearrangement uses TRBV6-1 and TRBJ1-1; lacking DNA, the TRBD1 call made by TCRdb goes unchecked. CDR1 is MNHNS, CDR2 SASEGT, per germline. The CDR3 spans 15 residues. CDR3 amino acids: CASSEPGTGGTEAFF.

This chain connects TRBV20-1 to TRBJ1-4; the D call from TCRdb, TRBD1, cannot be confirmed without DNA. This CDR3 is 14 amino acids long. Germline V gene data show CDR1 as DFQATT and CDR2 as SNEGSKA (reference sequence). This CDR3 reads CSARDGGPNEKLFF.

V is TRBV10-3 and J is TRBJ1-3. Germline values: CDR1 ENHRY, CDR2 SYGVKD. The length of the CDR3 is 16 residues. CDR3 sequence reads: CAISVGSSGSGKTIYF.

The chain recombines TRBV6-6 with TRBJ1-2; TCRdb proposes TRBD1, but this gene call is untestable without DNA. Per the germline V gene, CDR1 is MNHNY and CDR2 is SVGAGI (reference sequence). The CDR3 loop spans 13 amino acids. The CDR3 is CASSYSTGDGYTF.

The genes are TRBV20-1 and TRBJ1-5; TCRdb calls TRBD1, which cannot be checked without DNA. Germline lookup yields CDR1 DFQATT and CDR2 SNEGSKA (reference sequence). This CDR3 contains 15 residues. CDR3 loop: CSARDGGQSNQPQHF.

V gene TRBV11-2 combines with J gene TRBJ2-2; TCRdb indicates TRBD1, and absent DNA this call remains unverified. CDR1 SGHAT and CDR2 FQNNGV come from the germline V gene. The length of the CDR3 is 15 residues. CDR3 residues: CASSPYRGSTGELFF.

The V and J genes are TRBV27 and TRBJ1-2. The germline CDR1 and CDR2 sequences are MNHEY and SMNVEV (reference sequence). The CDR3 spans 16 residues. CDR3 protein: CASSLFGGGSYGGYTF.

This clonotype registers medium-sized by frequency. The genes are TRBV6-5 and TRBJ1-2. This CDR3 spans 12 amino acids. Germline CDR1 and CDR2: MNHEY and SVGAGI. CDR3 in amino acids: CASRTTEYGYTF.

The chain employs TRBV6-5 and TRBJ2-2; the TRBD1 assignment by TCRdb is unverifiable without DNA. Germline V CDR1 and CDR2: MNHEY, SVGAGI. The CDR3 contains 15 residues. The CDR3: CASSPRQGNTGELFF.

The rearrangement uses TRBV5-1 and TRBJ2-5; with no DNA, the TCRdb D assignment of TRBD2 cannot be verified. Germline lookup yields CDR1 SGHRS and CDR2 YFSETQ. The CDR3 spans 14 residues. CDR3 protein: CASSASGVQETQYF.

The chain joins TRBV18 to TRBJ1-6; the TCRdb call, TRBD1, lacks DNA for checking. The CDR3 is made up of 14 amino acids. The germline V gene has CDR1 KGHSH and CDR2 LQKENI. CDR3 in amino acids: CASSRDRENSPLHF. Looking up the rest from reference TRBV18 and TRBJ1-6 gives the full variable domain: NAGVMQNPRHLVRRRGQEARLRCSPMKGHSHVYWYRQLPEEGLKFMVYLQKENIIDESGMPKERFSAEFPKEGPSILRIQQVVRGDSAAYFCASSRDRENSPLHFGNGTRLTVT.

This clonotype is classed as medium-sized by frequency. The CDR3 protein is CASSDGGGMYNEQFF. The chain carries TRBV11-2 and TRBJ2-1; TCRdb's assignment of TRBD1 cannot be checked, as there is no DNA. CDR3 length: 15 residues. Germline V lookup: CDR1 SGHAT, CDR2 FQNNGV.

V and J are TRBV7-9 and TRBJ2-2; the TCRdb call, TRBD2, lacks DNA for checking. CDR1 is SEHNR, CDR2 FQNEAQ, per germline (reference sequence). The CDR3 sequence is 16 residues long. The CDR3 loop reads CASSRGLAGTTGELFF. The whole variable domain, remainder taken from reference TRBV7-9 and TRBJ2-2, is DTGVSQNPRHKITKRGQNVTFRCDPISEHNRLYWYRQTLGQGPEFLTYFQNEAQLEKSRLLSDRFSAERPKGSFSTLEIQRTEQGDSAMYLCASSRGLAGTTGELFFGEGSRLTVL.

This chain joins TRBV27 and TRBJ1-2. This CDR3 is built from 15 residues. Per the germline V gene, CDR1 is MNHEY and CDR2 is SMNVEV (reference sequence). This chain's CDR3 is CASSLVGTAHYGYTF.

The gene calls are TRBV27 and TRBJ1-4; TCRdb's D call of TRBD1 is untestable without DNA. Germline CDR1 reads MNHEY; CDR2 reads SMNVEV (reference sequence). The CDR3 contains 15 residues. The CDR3 loop is CASSPEGQPNEKLFF. Using reference TRBV27 and TRBJ1-4 for the parts outside the CDR3, the full variable domain is EAQVTQNPRYLITVTGKKLTVTCSQNMNHEYMSWYRQDPGLGLRQIYYSMNVEVTDKGDVPEGYKVSRKEKRNFPLILESPSPNQTSLYFCASSPEGQPNEKLFFGSGTQLSVL.

The chain uses TRBV27 and TRBJ2-7; TCRdb's D call, TRBD1, is unchecked because there is no DNA. The CDR3 is made up of 15 amino acids. Looked up from germline, CDR1 is MNHEY and CDR2 is SMNVEV (reference sequence). The CDR3: CASSLSIDSLYEQYF.

Judged by frequency, this clonotype is medium-sized. The CDR3 sequence is CSARTVPGDYGYTF. The rearrangement uses TRBV20-1 and TRBJ1-2; the TCRdb D gene call, TRBD1, has no DNA to confirm it. In germline, CDR1 is DFQATT, CDR2 SNEGSKA (reference sequence). This CDR3 has 14 residues.

This clonotype counts as medium-sized by frequency. This chain joins TRBV29-1 and TRBJ2-6. Germline V lookup: CDR1 SQVTM, CDR2 ANQGSEA. This CDR3 is built from 15 residues. This CDR3 reads CSVGGVGSGANVLTF.

The genes are TRBV3-1 and TRBJ2-1; the TCRdb call, TRBD2, lacks DNA for checking. The CDR3 sequence is 12 residues long. The germline CDR1 and CDR2 sequences are LGHDT and YNNKEL (reference sequence). The chain's CDR3 is CASSQEAGGQFF.

This clonotype is identified as medium-sized (0.01 to 0.1%) from frequency. V is TRBV30 and J is TRBJ2-6; TCRdb's D gene call, TRBD1, goes unchecked for lack of DNA. Germline loops: CDR1 GTSNPN, CDR2 SVGIG (reference sequence). CDR3 length: 15 amino acids. The CDR3 region is CAWSAQGDGANVLTF.

Frequency places this clonotype as medium-sized (0.01 to 0.1%). The CDR3: CASKRDRGDTDTQYF. The V and J genes are TRBV19 and TRBJ2-3; TCRdb designates TRBD1, a call that cannot be tested without DNA. The CDR3 spans 15 residues. Germline values: CDR1 LNHDA, CDR2 SQIVND (reference sequence).

The chain recombines TRBV4-1 with TRBJ1-2; TCRdb's D call of TRBD1 is untestable without DNA. Germline V CDR1 and CDR2: MGHRA, YSYEKL. This CDR3 is 15 amino acids long. The CDR3 here is CASSQVRGTTYGYTF.

By frequency, this clonotype registers medium-sized (0.01 to 0.1%). This rearrangement joins TRBV12-3 or TRBV12-4 to TRBJ1-2; the D call of TRBD1 rests on TCRdb alone, since no DNA is present to check it. The CDR3 covers 14 residues. The CDR3 sequence is CASSFEGASYGYTF.

This chain's CDR3 is CASSLYPLRGGNYGYTF. The rearrangement links TRBV27 to TRBJ1-2; TCRdb proposes TRBD1, but this gene call is untestable without DNA. This CDR3 region has 17 residues. CDR1 and CDR2 (germline): MNHEY, SMNVEV (reference sequence).

The CDR3 loop is CASSPLAVNTEAFF. The chain combines TRBV18 with TRBJ1-1. The CDR3 has 14 amino acids. The germline V gene has CDR1 KGHSH and CDR2 LQKENI.